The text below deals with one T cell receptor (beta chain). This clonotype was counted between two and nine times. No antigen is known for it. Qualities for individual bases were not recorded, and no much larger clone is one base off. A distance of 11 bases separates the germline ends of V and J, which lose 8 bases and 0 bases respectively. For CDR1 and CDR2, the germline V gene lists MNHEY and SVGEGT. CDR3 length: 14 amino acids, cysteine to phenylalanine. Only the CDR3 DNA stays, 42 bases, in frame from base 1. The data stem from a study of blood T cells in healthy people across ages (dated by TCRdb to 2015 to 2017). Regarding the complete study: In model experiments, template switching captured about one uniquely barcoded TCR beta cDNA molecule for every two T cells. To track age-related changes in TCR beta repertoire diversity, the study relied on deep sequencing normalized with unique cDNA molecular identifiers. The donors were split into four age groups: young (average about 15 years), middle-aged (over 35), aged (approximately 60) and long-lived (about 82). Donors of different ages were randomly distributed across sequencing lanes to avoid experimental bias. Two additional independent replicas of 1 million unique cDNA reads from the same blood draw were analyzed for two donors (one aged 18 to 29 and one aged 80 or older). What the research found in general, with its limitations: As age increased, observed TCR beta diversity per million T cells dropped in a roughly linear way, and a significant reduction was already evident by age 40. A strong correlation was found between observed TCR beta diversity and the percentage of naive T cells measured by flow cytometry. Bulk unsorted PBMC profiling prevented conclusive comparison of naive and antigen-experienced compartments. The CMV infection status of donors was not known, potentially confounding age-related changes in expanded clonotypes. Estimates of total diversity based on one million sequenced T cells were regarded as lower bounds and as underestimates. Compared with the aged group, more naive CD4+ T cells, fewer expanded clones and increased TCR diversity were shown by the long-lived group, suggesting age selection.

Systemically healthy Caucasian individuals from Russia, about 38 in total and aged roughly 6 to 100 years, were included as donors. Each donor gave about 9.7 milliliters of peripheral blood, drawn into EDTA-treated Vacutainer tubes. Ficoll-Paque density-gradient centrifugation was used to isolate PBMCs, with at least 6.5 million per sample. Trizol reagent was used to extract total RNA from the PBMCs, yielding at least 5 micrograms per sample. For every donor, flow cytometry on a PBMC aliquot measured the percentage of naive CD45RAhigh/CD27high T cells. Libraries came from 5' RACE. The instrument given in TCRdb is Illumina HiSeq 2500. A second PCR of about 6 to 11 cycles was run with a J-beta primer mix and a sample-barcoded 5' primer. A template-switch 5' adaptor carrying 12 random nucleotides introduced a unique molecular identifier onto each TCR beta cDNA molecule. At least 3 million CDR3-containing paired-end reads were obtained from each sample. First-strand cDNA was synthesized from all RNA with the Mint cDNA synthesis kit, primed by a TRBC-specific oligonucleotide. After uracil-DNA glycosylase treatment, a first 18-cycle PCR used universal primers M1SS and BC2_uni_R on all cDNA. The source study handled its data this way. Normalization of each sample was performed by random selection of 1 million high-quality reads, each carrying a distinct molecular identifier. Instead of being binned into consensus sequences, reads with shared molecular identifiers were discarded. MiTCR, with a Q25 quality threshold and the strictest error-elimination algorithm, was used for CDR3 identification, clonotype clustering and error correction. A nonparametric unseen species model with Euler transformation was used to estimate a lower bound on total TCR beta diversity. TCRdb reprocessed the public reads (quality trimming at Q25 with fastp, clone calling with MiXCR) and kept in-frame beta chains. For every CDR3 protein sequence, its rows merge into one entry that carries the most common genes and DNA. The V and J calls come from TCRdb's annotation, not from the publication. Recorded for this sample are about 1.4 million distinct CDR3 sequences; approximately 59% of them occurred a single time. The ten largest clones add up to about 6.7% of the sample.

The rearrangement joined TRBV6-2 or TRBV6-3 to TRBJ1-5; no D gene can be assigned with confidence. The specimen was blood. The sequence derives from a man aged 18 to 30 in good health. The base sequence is TGTGCCAGCGGACGAAGTAATAGCAATCAGCCCCAGCATTTT. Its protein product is CASGRSNSNQPQHF.